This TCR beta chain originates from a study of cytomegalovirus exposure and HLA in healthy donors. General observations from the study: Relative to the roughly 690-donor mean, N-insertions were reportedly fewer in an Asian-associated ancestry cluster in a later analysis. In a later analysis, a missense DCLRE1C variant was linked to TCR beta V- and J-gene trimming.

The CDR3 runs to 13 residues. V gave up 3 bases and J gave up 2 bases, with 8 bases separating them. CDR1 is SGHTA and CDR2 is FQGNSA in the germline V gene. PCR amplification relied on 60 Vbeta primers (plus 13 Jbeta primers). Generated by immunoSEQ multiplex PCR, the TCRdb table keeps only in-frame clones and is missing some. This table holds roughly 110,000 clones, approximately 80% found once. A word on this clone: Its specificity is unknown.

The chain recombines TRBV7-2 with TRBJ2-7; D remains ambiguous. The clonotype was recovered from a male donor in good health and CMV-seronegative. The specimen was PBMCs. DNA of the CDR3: TGTGCCAGCAGCTTCTCTTATACCTACGAGCAGTACTTC. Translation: CASSFSYTYEQYF.